These T cell receptor beta chains were read from a single sample in a study of blood T cell repertoires in COVID-19. TCRdb keeps only in-frame clones here, not all; method: immunoSEQ multiplex PCR. The sample has approximately 100,000 clones, approximately 91% seen once. Sequenced material: peripheral blood. The receptors originated from a man aged 60 to 69 with acute or convalescent COVID-19. Each CDR3 is given with its conserved first and last residue. D genes are given only for firm matches. Where a row states a size, it is once, few, many or the class of an expanded clone; other rows omit it.

CDR3aa,CDR3nt,abundance,v_gene,d_gene,j_gene
CASHSRGSGNTIYF,TGTGCCAGTCACTCCCGGGGCTCTGGAAACACCATATATTTT,.,TRBV19,.,TRBJ1-3
CATSRDTRGSGANVLTF,TGTGCCACCAGCAGAGATACGAGGGGGTCTGGGGCCAACGTCCTGACTTTC,.,TRBV15,.,TRBJ2-6
CASSLSAPRIGGISTDTQYF,TGTGCCAGCAGTTTATCAGCCCCAAGGATTGGCGGAATAAGCACAGATACGCAGTATTTT,.,TRBV27,.,TRBJ2-3
CASSLGQGGNTEAFF,TGCGCCAGCAGCTTGGGGCAGGGAGGAAACACTGAAGCTTTCTTT,.,TRBV5-1,.,TRBJ1-1
CASSQTGGALGIQYF,TGTGCCAGCAGCCAGACAGGGGGTGCGTTGGGCATTCAGTACTTC,once,TRBV27,TRBD1,TRBJ2-4
CASSEADRGIDIQYF,TGTGCCAGCAGTGAGGCCGACAGGGGAATCGACATTCAGTACTTC,.,TRBV2,TRBD1,TRBJ2-4
CASRYGTNTGELFF,TGTGCCAGCAGGTACGGGACGAACACCGGGGAGCTGTTTTTT,.,TRBV2,.,TRBJ2-2
CASSNPPGQGKNTEAFF,TGTGCCAGCAGTAACCCCCCGGGACAGGGGAAGAACACTGAAGCTTTCTTT,.,TRBV6-2/TRBV6-3,TRBD1,TRBJ1-1
CASSQGRNTEAFF,TGTGCCAGCAGTCAGGGTAGGAACACTGAAGCTTTCTTT,.,TRBV2,.,TRBJ1-1
CASSQWGGEETQYF,TGTGCCAGCAGCCAATGGGGCGGAGAAGAGACCCAGTACTTC,.,TRBV4-2,.,TRBJ2-5
CAISDIRGDYGYTF,TGTGCCATCAGTGATATCAGGGGAGACTATGGCTACACCTTC,.,TRBV10-3,.,TRBJ1-2
CASSSGTTNYGYTF,TGTGCCAGCAGTTCCGGGACAACTAACTATGGCTACACCTTC,.,TRBV28,.,TRBJ1-2
CASSSGLAGHTGELFF,TGTGCCAGCAGCTCCGGACTAGCGGGCCACACCGGGGAGCTGTTTTTT,.,TRBV5-4,TRBD2,TRBJ2-2
CASSEYGTGTYEQYF,TGTGCCAGCAGTGAATATGGGACAGGGACGTACGAGCAGTACTTC,.,TRBV6-1,TRBD1,TRBJ2-7
CASSPSQGVIEKLFF,TGTGCCAGTAGTCCGTCACAGGGGGTGATCGAAAAACTGTTTTTT,.,TRBV19,TRBD1,TRBJ1-4
CASSPKGPGTSGRDNEQFF,TGTGCCAGCAGCCCAAAAGGACCCGGGACTAGCGGGAGGGACAATGAGCAGTTCTTC,.,TRBV7-3,TRBD2,TRBJ2-1
CASKYRETQYF,TGTGCCAGCAAATATCGAGAGACCCAGTACTTC,.,TRBV27,.,TRBJ2-5
CASSLDRGGPGELFF,TGTGCCAGCAGCTTAGATCGGGGGGGGCCCGGGGAGCTGTTTTTT,.,TRBV11-3,TRBD2,TRBJ2-2
CASSTDGAEAFF,TGTGCCAGCTCAACCGACGGGGCTGAAGCTTTCTTT,.,TRBV18,.,TRBJ1-1
CASTLTGSGNQPQHF,TGTGCCAGTACCCTGACAGGGAGCGGCAATCAGCCCCAGCATTTT,.,TRBV19,TRBD1,TRBJ1-5
CASSSRLPRGYGYTF,TGTGCCAGCAGCTCCCGTCTCCCCCGGGGCTATGGCTACACCTTC,.,TRBV7-2,.,TRBJ1-2
CASSLNRNTEAFF,TGTGCCAGCAGCTTAAACAGGAACACTGAAGCTTTCTTT,.,TRBV7-3,.,TRBJ1-1
CASSLGLGDGYTF,TGTGCCAGCAGCTTGGGGCTAGGAGATGGCTACACCTTC,.,TRBV5-5,.,TRBJ1-2
CASSQGPRGTGELFF,TGCGCCAGCAGCCAAGGGCCCCGTGGCACCGGGGAGCTGTTTTTT,.,TRBV4-1,.,TRBJ2-2
CASSPETFEQYF,TGTGCCAGCTCACCGGAGACCTTCGAGCAGTACTTC,.,TRBV18,.,TRBJ2-7
CASRRDRTGYEQYF,TGTGCAAGTCGCCGAGATCGGACAGGCTACGAGCAGTACTTC,.,TRBV12-2,.,TRBJ2-7
CASSLTGGSSGNTIYF,TGTGCCAGCAGCCTTACAGGGGGCAGCTCTGGAAACACCATATATTTT,once,TRBV3-1/TRBV3-2,TRBD1,TRBJ1-3
CASSDSRGGYGYTF,TGTGCCAGCAGTGATAGCAGGGGCGGCTATGGCTACACCTTC,few,TRBV2,.,TRBJ1-2
CASSIARSSTEAFF,TGTGCCAGTAGTATAGCACGGAGCTCCACTGAAGCTTTCTTT,.,TRBV19,.,TRBJ1-1
CASSSGQGTDTGELFF,TGTGCCAGCAGCTCTGGACAGGGGACGGACACCGGGGAGCTGTTTTTT,once,TRBV5-4,TRBD1,TRBJ2-2
CASSLDSNEQFF,TGTGCCAGCAGCTTGGACAGCAATGAGCAGTTCTTC,.,TRBV5-4,.,TRBJ2-1
CATRDRGRQPQHF,TGTGCCACCAGAGACAGGGGCCGTCAGCCCCAGCATTTT,.,TRBV15,TRBD1,TRBJ1-5
CASSPLTSPAYEQYF,TGTGCCAGCAGCCCGCTGACTAGCCCCGCCTACGAGCAGTACTTC,once,TRBV7-2,TRBD2,TRBJ2-7
CASSQGEREAFF,TGTGCCAGCAGCCAAGGAGAGCGTGAAGCTTTCTTT,.,TRBV3-1/TRBV3-2,.,TRBJ1-1
CASSKDLHRDRALSSGNTIYF,TGTGCCAGCAGCAAAGATCTACACCGGGACAGGGCCTTGAGCTCTGGAAACACCATATATTTT,.,TRBV21-1,.,TRBJ1-3
CASSPTGGFQPQHF,TGTGCCAGTAGTCCTACAGGGGGCTTTCAGCCCCAGCATTTT,.,TRBV19,TRBD1,TRBJ1-5
CASSIRLAGNTDTQYF,TGTGCCAGTAGTATAAGACTAGCGGGTAACACAGATACGCAGTATTTT,.,TRBV19,TRBD2,TRBJ2-3
CASKNTRGETQYF,TGTGCCAGCAAAAACACTAGGGGGGAGACCCAGTACTTC,.,TRBV6-6,.,TRBJ2-5
CASSQEIGGYGYTF,TGTGCCAGCAGCCAAGAGATCGGGGGCTATGGCTACACCTTC,.,TRBV3-1/TRBV3-2,.,TRBJ1-2
CATSRGGTDYGYTF,TGTGCCACCAGCAGAGGTGGGACAGACTATGGCTACACCTTC,once,TRBV15,TRBD1,TRBJ1-2
CASSPSGTGTYNEQFF,TGTGCCAGTAGTCCCTCCGGGACAGGGACATACAATGAGCAGTTCTTC,.,TRBV19,TRBD1,TRBJ2-1
CASSSDRGLFYGYTF,TGTGCCAGCAGTTCCGACAGGGGCCTCTTCTATGGCTACACCTTC,.,TRBV11-2,TRBD1,TRBJ1-2
CASSFTARGDEQFF,TGTGCCAGCAGCTTTACGGCCAGGGGCGATGAGCAGTTCTTC,.,TRBV7-9,.,TRBJ2-1
CASSWGQGNTEAFF,TGTGCCAGCAGCTGGGGACAGGGGAACACTGAAGCTTTCTTT,.,TRBV5-5,TRBD1,TRBJ1-1
CASSLTSGSSTDTQYF,TGTGCCAGCAGCTTGACTAGCGGGAGTTCAACAGATACGCAGTATTTT,once,TRBV11-2,TRBD2,TRBJ2-3
CSASSPLSGANVLTF,TGCAGTGCTAGTAGCCCTTTATCCGGGGCCAACGTCCTGACTTTC,once,TRBV20-1,.,TRBJ2-6
CASSQGVQATGELFF,TGTGCCAGCAGCCAAGGGGTTCAGGCTACCGGGGAGCTGTTTTTT,.,TRBV3-1/TRBV3-2,.,TRBJ2-2
CASGLRANYGYTF,TGTGCCAGCGGACTGCGAGCTAACTATGGCTACACCTTC,.,TRBV6-5,.,TRBJ1-2
CSVEDLGAENTGELFF,TGCAGCGTTGAAGATCTAGGCGCCGAGAACACCGGGGAGCTGTTTTTT,.,TRBV29-1,.,TRBJ2-2